Below, 24 T cell receptor beta chains from the same sample are listed, as sequenced in a study of regulatory and conventional T cells in RAG deficiency. Clones were sequenced by immunoSEQ multiplex PCR, and TCRdb holds only the in-frame ones, with some missing. The sample lists roughly 30,000 clones, approximately 90% occurring once. Regulatory T cells were sorted from blood as CD4+ CD25-high CD127-low cells. These same records also appear under a second study, on regulatory T cells. That source notes: Amplification used 52 TRBV primers and 13 TRBJ primers.

The sequenced sample consisted of Tregs sorted from blood. The receptors come from a human donor in good health.

This chain joins TRBV6-1 and TRBJ1-3, with TRBD1 identical over 9 bases. V lost 4 bases, J lost 1 base, and 2 bases stayed unmatched. The CDR3 sequence is 15 residues long. CDR1 is MNHNS, CDR2 SASEGT, per germline. CDR3 protein: CASSGDRVSGNTIYF. CDR3 DNA sequence: TGTGCCAGCAGTGGGGACAGGGTGTCTGGAAACACCATATATTTT.

This chain joins TRBV5-1 and TRBJ1-1; weak D call: TRBD1 (5 bases). Trimming left V 3 bases short and J 2 bases short, with 14 bases between. Germline assignment: CDR1 SGHRS and CDR2 YFSETQ. This CDR3 is 15 amino acids long. The CDR3 here is CASSWDRPSNTEAFF. The CDR3 nucleotides are TGCGCCAGCAGCTGGGACCGTCCCTCCAACACTGAAGCTTTCTTT. Full variable domain (rest looked up from reference TRBV5-1 and TRBJ1-1): KAGVTQTPRYLIKTRGQQVTLSCSPISGHRSVSWYQQTPGQGLQFLFEYFSETQRNKGNFPGRFSGRQFSNSRSEMNVSTLELGDSALYLCASSWDRPSNTEAFFGQGTRLTVV.

The chain employs TRBV7-8 and TRBJ2-7; the D gene could be TRBD1 or TRBD2 (6 bases each). The CDR3 length is 16 residues. The germline CDR1 and CDR2 sequences are SGHVS and FQNEAQ. Trimming shortened V by 2 bases and J by 3 bases, and 17 bases separated the two germline ends. CDR3 loop: CASSLWGLGGGYEQYF. In DNA form, the CDR3 reads TGTGCCAGCAGCTTATGGGGGCTGGGGGGCGGCTACGAGCAGTACTTC.

The V call is TRBV21-1, the J call TRBJ2-1; the table's TRBD2 call for D was not verified on the DNA. TRBV21-1 is a known pseudogene. The CDR3 has 16 residues. CDR3 in amino acids: CASTQTASGVNYEQFF. The DNA of the CDR3 is TGTGCCAGCACCCAAACCGCTAGCGGGGTTAACTATGAGCAGTTCTTC.

The genes are TRBV10-3 and TRBJ1-1, with a tentative D call TRBD1 (5 bases). CDR1 and CDR2 (germline): ENHRY, SYGVKD. The CDR3 consists of 14 residues. V gave up 6 bases and J gave up 6 bases, with 17 bases separating them. The chain's CDR3 is CAIRGTSIVSEAFF. In nucleotides, the CDR3 is TGTGCCATCAGGGGGACCAGTATAGTGTCTGAAGCTTTCTTT.

In nucleotides, the CDR3 is TGCGCCAGCCGACCCCCGGGGCAGGGAGTAGTCTACACCTTC. It is translated as CASRPPGQGVVYTF. V usage is TRBV5-1 and J usage is TRBJ1-2; D is perhaps TRBD1 (5 bases). The germline V gene has CDR1 SGHRS and CDR2 YFSETQ. The length of the CDR3 is 14 residues. Trimming took off 7 bases at V and 10 bases at J, with 23 bases between the two ends.

The chain uses TRBV2 and TRBJ1-2, with D possibly being TRBD1 (6 bases). The CDR3 spans 14 residues. V lost 3 bases to trimming and J lost 8 bases, with 16 bases between them. Germline V gene lookup returns CDR1 SNHLY and CDR2 FYNNEI. This chain's CDR3 is CASSESGGAYGYTF. Written as DNA, the CDR3 is TGTGCCAGCAGTGAGTCTGGGGGCGCCTACGGCTACACCTTC.

This sequence joins TRBV5-6 and TRBJ1-6; no definite D call. The CDR3 is 17 residues long. CDR1 SGHDT and CDR2 YYEEEE come from the germline V gene. V gave up 4 bases and J gave up 0 bases, with 14 bases separating them. The CDR3: CASSVRVRGSYNSPLHF. CDR3 DNA sequence: TGTGCCAGCAGCGTAAGGGTACGGGGCTCCTATAATTCACCCCTCCACTTT.

A single count supports this clone. The chain combines TRBV6-5 with TRBJ1-2; D remains ambiguous. This CDR3 has 15 residues. Per the germline V gene, CDR1 is MNHEY and CDR2 is SVGAGI. Trimming removed 0 bases at V and 4 bases at J, with 12 bases between. In DNA form, the CDR3 reads TGTGCCAGCAGTTACTCGCCCTCACCGGGCTATGGCTACACCTTC. Amino acids: CASSYSPSPGYGYTF.

The V call is TRBV19, the J call TRBJ1-2, with 8 positions matching TRBD1. Per the germline V gene, CDR1 is LNHDA and CDR2 is SQIVND (reference sequence). The junction had 10 bases not matched to a gene; V was cut back by 6 bases and J by 4 bases. This CDR3 region has 15 residues. The CDR3 nucleotides are TGTGCCAGTAGCCCGACCGGACAGGGATCCTATGGCTACACCTTC. The encoded protein is CASSPTGQGSYGYTF.

In its sample, this clone was seen once. The chain combines TRBV6-1 with TRBJ2-1, with a possible D match to TRBD2 (5 bases). The CDR3 loop spans 15 amino acids. The germline V gene has CDR1 MNHNS and CDR2 SASEGT. V dropped 2 bases and J dropped 0 bases, with 8 bases sitting between them. The CDR3 nucleotides read TGTGCCAGCAGTGAATGGCGGGCCTCCTACAATGAGCAGTTCTTC. It translates to CASSEWRASYNEQFF.

This clone came up a few times. This chain uses TRBV27 with TRBJ2-7; D gene unclear. The CDR3 runs 13 residues. The V gene lost 3 bases and the J gene lost 5 bases, with 11 bases spanning the gap. Germline values: CDR1 MNHEY, CDR2 SMNVEV (reference sequence). CDR3 sequence reads: CASSLALGDEQYF. In DNA, the CDR3 is TGTGCCAGCAGTTTGGCGCTGGGCGACGAGCAGTACTTC.

The genes are TRBV10-3 and TRBJ2-5; 7 nucleotides match TRBD2. Germline assignment: CDR1 ENHRY and CDR2 SYGVKD. The CDR3 contains 15 residues. V shed 0 bases, J shed 5 bases, and the junction held 6 bases outside the gene matches. The CDR3 reads CAISESGLVGETQYF. The CDR3 bases are TGTGCCATCAGTGAGTCCGGACTAGTGGGGGAGACCCAGTACTTC.

A remark on this clone: One end of the junction is discordant with germline, which a read error may explain. The V and J genes are TRBV7-9 and TRBJ1-6; D might be TRBD1 (6 bases). The CDR3 totals 16 residues. Germline V gene lookup returns CDR1 SEHNR and CDR2 FQNEAQ (reference sequence). The DNA for the CDR3 is TGTGCCAGCAGCTTAATTTCGGGACAAAGTAATTCACCCCTCCGCTTT. It codes for CASSLISGQSNSPLRF.

Turning to this clone: Since a much larger clone is just one base distant, this may be a read error. Other nucleotide sequences in the sample specify the same CDR3. V and J are TRBV5-6 and TRBJ2-6; D is undetermined. V dropped 3 bases and J dropped 0 bases, with 13 bases sitting between them. The germline V gene encodes CDR1 SGHDT and CDR2 YYEEEE. This CDR3 is built from 17 residues. The CDR3 sequence: CASSYRGTSSGANVLTF. CDR3 nucleotides: TGTGCCAGCAGCTACCGCGGAACAAGCTCTGGGGCCAACGTCCTGACTTTC.

This CDR3 is CASGTIPGELFF. CDR3 DNA sequence: TGTGCCAGCGGCACGATTCCCGGGGAGCTGTTTTTT. This rearrangement joins TRBV6-5 to TRBJ2-2; no definite D call. Germline V gene sequence: CDR1 MNHEY, CDR2 SVGAGI. V was trimmed by 8 bases and J by 6 bases, leaving 10 bases between them. The CDR3 consists of 12 residues.

CDR3 sequence (DNA): TGTGCCAGCAATGCCAGGGGGAGCACAGATACGCAGTATTTT. It translates to CASNARGSTDTQYF. The chain combines TRBV28 with TRBJ2-3; 7 nucleotides agree with TRBD1. Germline trimming cut 7 bases from V and 0 bases from J; bases unmatched to any gene: 4. Germline CDR1 and CDR2: MDHEN and SYDVKM. The CDR3 runs 14 residues.

The CDR3 nucleotides read TGCGCCAGCAGCTGGGTAGGCGGTGGCTACACCTTC. Translating it yields CASSWVGGGYTF. The V and J genes are TRBV5-1 and TRBJ1-2; no definite D call. Trimming cost V 3 bases and J 7 bases, with 10 bases left between them. Germline CDR1 is SGHRS and CDR2 is YFSETQ. The CDR3 loop spans 12 amino acids.

The chain uses TRBV11-2 and TRBJ1-6; D may be TRBD1 (5 bases). CDR3 size: 16 residues. The germline CDR1 and CDR2 sequences are SGHAT and FQNNGV. V shed 0 bases and J shed 9 bases, with 15 bases lying between them. Here the CDR3 reads CASSLEPGGGISPLHF. The CDR3 nucleotides are TGTGCCAGCAGCTTAGAGCCGGGGGGTGGGATTTCACCCCTCCACTTT.

The V call is TRBV27, the J call TRBJ1-6; no clear D gene. The CDR3 has 13 residues. The germline V gene encodes CDR1 MNHEY and CDR2 SMNVEV (reference sequence). The V gene lost 7 bases and the J gene lost 1 base, with 5 bases spanning the gap. CDR3 residues: CASTPSYNSPLHF. DNA for the CDR3: TGTGCCAGCACCCCGTCCTATAATTCACCCCTCCACTTT.

V and J are TRBV5-1 and TRBJ2-3; 14 bases map to TRBD2. The V and J ends lost 4 bases and 3 bases, in that order; junction bases with no gene match: 7. The CDR3 extends over 17 amino acids. Germline lookup yields CDR1 SGHRS and CDR2 YFSETQ. Written as DNA, the CDR3 is TGCGCCAGCAGCCCAGGCGGACTAGCGGGGGGAACAGATACGCAGTATTTT. Translation: CASSPGGLAGGTDTQYF. Looking up the rest from reference TRBV5-1 and TRBJ2-3 gives the full variable domain: KAGVTQTPRYLIKTRGQQVTLSCSPISGHRSVSWYQQTPGQGLQFLFEYFSETQRNKGNFPGRFSGRQFSNSRSEMNVSTLELGDSALYLCASSPGGLAGGTDTQYFGPGTRLTVL.

CDR3 residues: CASSQSGTGNTEAFF. As DNA, the CDR3 is TGTGCCAGCTCACAGAGCGGGACAGGGAACACTGAAGCTTTCTTT. V is TRBV18 and J is TRBJ1-1; TRBD1 matches at 8 bases. The CDR3 is 15 amino acids. Germline CDR1 and CDR2: KGHSH and LQKENI. Trimming cost V 4 bases and J 1 base; bases outside gene matches: 5.

The V gene is TRBV10-2, the J gene TRBJ2-1, with TRBD2 as a possible D gene (5 bases). Trimming pared 3 bases from V and 4 bases from J, leaving 13 bases between. This CDR3 comprises 15 residues. The germline gives CDR1 WSHSY, CDR2 SAAADI. The chain's CDR3 is CASSEGSVKYNEQFF. CDR3 nucleotide sequence: TGCGCCAGCAGTGAAGGTAGCGTAAAGTACAATGAGCAGTTCTTC.

The chain couples TRBV19 to TRBJ1-1; maybe TRBD1 (6 bases). Germline V CDR1 and CDR2: LNHDA, SQIVND (reference sequence). The CDR3 spans 13 residues. V was shortened by 7 bases and J by 3 bases, with 12 bases between the two germline ends. The CDR3 loop is CASNTGYYTEAFF. For the CDR3, the DNA is TGTGCCAGTAATACAGGGTACTACACTGAAGCTTTCTTT.